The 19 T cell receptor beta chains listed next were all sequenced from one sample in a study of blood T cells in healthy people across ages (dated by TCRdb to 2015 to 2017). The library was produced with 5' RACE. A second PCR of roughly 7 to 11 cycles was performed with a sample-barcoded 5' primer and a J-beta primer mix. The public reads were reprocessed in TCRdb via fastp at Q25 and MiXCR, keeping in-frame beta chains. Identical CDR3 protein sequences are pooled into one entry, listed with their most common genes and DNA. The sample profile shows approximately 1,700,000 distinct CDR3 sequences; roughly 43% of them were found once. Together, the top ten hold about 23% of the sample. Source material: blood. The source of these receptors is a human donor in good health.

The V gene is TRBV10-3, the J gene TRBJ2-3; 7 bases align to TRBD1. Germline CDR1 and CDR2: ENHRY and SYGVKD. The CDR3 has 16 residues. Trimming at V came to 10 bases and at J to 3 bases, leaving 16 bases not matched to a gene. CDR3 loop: CATAASDRVVTDTQYF. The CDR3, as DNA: TGTGCCACCGCGGCGAGCGACAGGGTGGTAACAGATACGCAGTATTTT.

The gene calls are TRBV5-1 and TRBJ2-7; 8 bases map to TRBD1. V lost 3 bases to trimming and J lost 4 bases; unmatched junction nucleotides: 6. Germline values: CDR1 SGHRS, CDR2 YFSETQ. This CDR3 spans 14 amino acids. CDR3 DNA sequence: TGCGCCAGCAGCTCCAGGGGGCAGTGGTACGAGCAGTACTTC. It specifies CASSSRGQWYEQYF.

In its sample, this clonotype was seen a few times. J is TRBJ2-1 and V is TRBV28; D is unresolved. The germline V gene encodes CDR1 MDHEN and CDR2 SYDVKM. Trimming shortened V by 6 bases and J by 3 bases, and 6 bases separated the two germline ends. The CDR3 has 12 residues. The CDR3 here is CASSIDYNEQFF. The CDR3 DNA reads TGTGCCAGCAGCATAGACTACAATGAGCAGTTCTTC.

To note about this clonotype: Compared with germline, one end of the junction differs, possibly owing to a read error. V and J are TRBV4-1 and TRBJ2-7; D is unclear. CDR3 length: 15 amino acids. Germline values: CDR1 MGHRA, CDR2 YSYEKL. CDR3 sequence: CASSHRLSRNYEHYF. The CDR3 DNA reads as TGCGCCAGCAGCCACCGACTCTCCCGAAACTACGAGCACTACTTC.

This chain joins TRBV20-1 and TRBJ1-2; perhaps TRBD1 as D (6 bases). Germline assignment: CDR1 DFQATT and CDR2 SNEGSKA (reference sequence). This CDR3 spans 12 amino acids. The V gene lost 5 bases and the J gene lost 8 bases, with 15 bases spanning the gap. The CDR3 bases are TGCAGTGCTGCGAAGGGGGATGAAGGCTACACCTTC. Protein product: CSAAKGDEGYTF.

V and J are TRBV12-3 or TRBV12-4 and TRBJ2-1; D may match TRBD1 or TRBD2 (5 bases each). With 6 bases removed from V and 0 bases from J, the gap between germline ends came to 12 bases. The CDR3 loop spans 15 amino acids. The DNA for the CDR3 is TGTGCCAGCAGGTGGGGACCAAGCTCCTACAATGAGCAGTTCTTC. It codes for CASRWGPSSYNEQFF.

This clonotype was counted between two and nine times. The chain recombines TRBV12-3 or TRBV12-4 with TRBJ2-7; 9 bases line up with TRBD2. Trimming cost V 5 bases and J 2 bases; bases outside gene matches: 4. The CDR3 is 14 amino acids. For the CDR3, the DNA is TGTGCCAGCAGTCCCCTAGCGGGGCCCTACGAGCAGTACTTC. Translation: CASSPLAGPYEQYF.

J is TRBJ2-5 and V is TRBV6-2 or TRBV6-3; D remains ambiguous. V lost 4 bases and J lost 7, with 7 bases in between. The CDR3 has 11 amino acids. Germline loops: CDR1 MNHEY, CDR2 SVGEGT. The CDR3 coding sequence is TGTGCCAGCAGTTCCTGGGGGACCCAGTACTTC. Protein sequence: CASSSWGTQYF.

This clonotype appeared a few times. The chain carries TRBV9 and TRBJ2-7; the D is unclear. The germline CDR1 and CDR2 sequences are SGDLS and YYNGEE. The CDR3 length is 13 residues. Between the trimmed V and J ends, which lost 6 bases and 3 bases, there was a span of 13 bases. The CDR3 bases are TGTGCCAGCAAATTTAGTTTTCTCTACGAGCAGTACTTC. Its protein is CASKFSFLYEQYF.

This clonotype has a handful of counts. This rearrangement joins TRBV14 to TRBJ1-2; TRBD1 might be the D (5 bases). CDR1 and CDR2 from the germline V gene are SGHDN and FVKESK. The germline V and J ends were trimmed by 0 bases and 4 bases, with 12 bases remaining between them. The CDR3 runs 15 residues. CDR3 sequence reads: CASSQDRDSSYGYTF. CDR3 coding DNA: TGTGCCAGCAGCCAAGATCGAGACAGTTCCTATGGCTACACCTTC. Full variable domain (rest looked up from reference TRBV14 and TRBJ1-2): EAGVTQFPSHSVIEKGQTVTLRCDPISGHDNLYWYRRVMGKEIKFLLHFVKESKQDESGMPNNRFLAERTGGTYSTLKVQPAELEDSGVYFCASSQDRDSSYGYTFGSGTRLTVV.

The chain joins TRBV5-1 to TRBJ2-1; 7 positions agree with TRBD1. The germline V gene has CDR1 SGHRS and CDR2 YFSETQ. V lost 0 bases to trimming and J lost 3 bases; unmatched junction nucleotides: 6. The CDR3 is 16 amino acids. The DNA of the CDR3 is TGCGCCAGCAGCTTGGAACCGGGACAGAACTACAATGAGCAGTTCTTC. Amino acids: CASSLEPGQNYNEQFF.

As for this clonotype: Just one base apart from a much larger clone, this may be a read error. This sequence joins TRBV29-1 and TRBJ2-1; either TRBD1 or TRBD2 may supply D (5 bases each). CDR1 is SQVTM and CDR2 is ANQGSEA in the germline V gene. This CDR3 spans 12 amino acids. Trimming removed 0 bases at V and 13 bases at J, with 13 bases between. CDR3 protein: CSVEERGETQFF. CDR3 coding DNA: TGCAGCGTTGAAGAGAGGGGTGAGACCCAGTTCTTC.

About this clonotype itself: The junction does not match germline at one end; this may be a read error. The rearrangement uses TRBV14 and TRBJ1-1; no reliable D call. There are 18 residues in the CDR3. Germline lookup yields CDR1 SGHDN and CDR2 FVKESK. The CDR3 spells CASSQDVPWLTNYKGAFF. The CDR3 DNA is TGTGCCAGCAGTCAAGACGTACCGTGGTTGACCAATTATAAAGGAGCTTTCTTT.

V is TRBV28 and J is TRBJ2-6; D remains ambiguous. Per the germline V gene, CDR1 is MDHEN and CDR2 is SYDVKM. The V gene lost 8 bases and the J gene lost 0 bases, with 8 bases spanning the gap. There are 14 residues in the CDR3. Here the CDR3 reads CASRTSSGANVLTF. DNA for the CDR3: TGTGCCAGCCGAACCAGCTCTGGGGCCAACGTCCTGACTTTC.

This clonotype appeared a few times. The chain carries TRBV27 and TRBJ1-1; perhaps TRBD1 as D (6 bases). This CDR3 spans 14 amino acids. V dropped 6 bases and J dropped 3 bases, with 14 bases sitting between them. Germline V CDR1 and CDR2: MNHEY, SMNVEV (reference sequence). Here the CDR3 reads CASRLTAGDTEAFF. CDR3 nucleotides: TGTGCCAGCAGATTAACGGCAGGGGACACTGAAGCTTTCTTT.

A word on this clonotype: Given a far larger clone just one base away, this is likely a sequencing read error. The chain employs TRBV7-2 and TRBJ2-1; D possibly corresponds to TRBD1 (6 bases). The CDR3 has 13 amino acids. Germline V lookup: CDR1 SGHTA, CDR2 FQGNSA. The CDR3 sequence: CASSSDSYNQQFF. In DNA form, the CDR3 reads TGTGCCAGCAGCTCGGACAGCTACAATCAGCAGTTCTTC.

CDR3 DNA: TGTGCCACCCGGTTTAAAGACAGGGCTTCCTACGAGCAGTACTTC. This translates into CATRFKDRASYEQYF. The rearrangement joins TRBV6-5 to TRBJ2-4; TRBD1 matches at 7 bases. The closer fit of TRBJ2-7 to the DNA end suggests the J call may be wrong. Germline CDR1 is MNHEY and CDR2 is SVGAGI. The CDR3 totals 15 residues.

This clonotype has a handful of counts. The CDR3 loop is CASSLSSGEAYEQYF. The CDR3 coding sequence is TGTGCCAGCAGCCTTTCTAGCGGGGAAGCCTACGAGCAGTACTTC. The genes are TRBV14 and TRBJ2-7; 9 bases are a match to TRBD2. The V gene end was trimmed by 4 bases and the J gene end by 2 bases; junction bases not matched to a gene: 6. The length of the CDR3 is 15 residues. Germline V gives CDR1 SGHDN, CDR2 FVKESK.

The CDR3 here is CASSDYGAYGYTF. In nucleotides, the CDR3 is TGTGCCAGCAGCGACTATGGGGCCTATGGCTACACCTTC. The chain combines TRBV9 with TRBJ1-2; D is perhaps TRBD1 (5 bases). Trimming cost V 3 bases and J 4 bases, with 10 bases left between them. The CDR3 length is 13 residues. CDR1 SGDLS and CDR2 YYNGEE come from the germline V gene.